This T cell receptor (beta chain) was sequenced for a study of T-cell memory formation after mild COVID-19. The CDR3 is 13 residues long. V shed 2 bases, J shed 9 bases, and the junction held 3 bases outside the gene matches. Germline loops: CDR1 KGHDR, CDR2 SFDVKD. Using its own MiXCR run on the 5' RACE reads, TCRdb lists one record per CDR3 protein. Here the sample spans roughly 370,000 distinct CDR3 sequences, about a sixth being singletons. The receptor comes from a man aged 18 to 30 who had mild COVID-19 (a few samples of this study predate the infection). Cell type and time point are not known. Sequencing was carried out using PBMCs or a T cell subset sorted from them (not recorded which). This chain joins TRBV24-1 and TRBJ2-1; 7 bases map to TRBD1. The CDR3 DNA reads TGTGCCACCAGTGATTGGACAGGCTTTGAGCAGTTCTTC. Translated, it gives CATSDWTGFEQFF.